This T cell receptor beta chain was sequenced during a study of blood T cell repertoires in COVID-19. In the original processing: Reference gene primer amplification yielded estimated nucleated cell counts. Clones were read by immunoSEQ multiplex PCR, and TCRdb kept only the in-frame ones, dropping some. D and trimming come from the DNA, and the V and J calls and clone size come from that table. The data hold just over 200,000 clones, with 80% observed a single time. The TCR comes from a woman between 65 and 79 years old with acute or convalescent COVID-19. The sequenced sample was peripheral blood.

This CDR3 is CASSLGQGAVEAFF. In DNA form, the CDR3 reads TGTGCCAGCAGTCTAGGACAGGGGGCTGTTGAAGCTTTCTTT. This chain links TRBV28 with TRBJ1-1, with TRBD1 matching 11 bases. V dropped 5 bases and J dropped 7; count of bases not matched to a gene: 6. Germline V CDR1 and CDR2: MDHEN, SYDVKM. This CDR3 comprises 14 residues.